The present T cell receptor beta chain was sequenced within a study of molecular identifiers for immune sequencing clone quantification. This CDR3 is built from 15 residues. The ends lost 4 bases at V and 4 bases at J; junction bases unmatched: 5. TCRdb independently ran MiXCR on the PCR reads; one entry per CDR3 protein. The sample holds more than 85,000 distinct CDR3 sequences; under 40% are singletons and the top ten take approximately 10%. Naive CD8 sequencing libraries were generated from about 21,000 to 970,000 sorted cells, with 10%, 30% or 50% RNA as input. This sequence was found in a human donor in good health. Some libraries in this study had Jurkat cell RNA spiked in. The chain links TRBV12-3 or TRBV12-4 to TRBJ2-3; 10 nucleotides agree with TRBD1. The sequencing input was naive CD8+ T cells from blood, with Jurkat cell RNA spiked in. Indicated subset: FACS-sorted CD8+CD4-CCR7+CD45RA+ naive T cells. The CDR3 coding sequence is TGTGCCAGCAGTTGGGACAGGGGTCGGGCAGATACGCAGTATTTT. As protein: CASSWDRGRADTQYF.